This TCR beta chain was sequenced during a study of T cell changes during pregnancy in multiple sclerosis. The assay was immunoSEQ multiplex PCR, and TCRdb's table has in-frame clones only and misses some. In the table there are around 35,000 clones, 90% to 95% of which are singletons. This CDR3 contains 17 residues. V lost 2 bases and J lost 4, with 19 bases in between. The germline V gene encodes CDR1 SGHAT and CDR2 FQDESV (reference sequence). The chain links TRBV11-1 to TRBJ2-3; tentative D call: TRBD1 (8 bases). The TCR originated in a female donor in good health, enrolled as a control in a pregnancy study. The starting material was CD4+ T cells from peripheral blood mononuclear cells, obtained in the third trimester of pregnancy. CDR3 bases: TGTGCCAGCAGCTTAACTGGACAGGGAGGGTTGGCAGATACGCAGTATTTT. This encodes CASSLTGQGGLADTQYF.